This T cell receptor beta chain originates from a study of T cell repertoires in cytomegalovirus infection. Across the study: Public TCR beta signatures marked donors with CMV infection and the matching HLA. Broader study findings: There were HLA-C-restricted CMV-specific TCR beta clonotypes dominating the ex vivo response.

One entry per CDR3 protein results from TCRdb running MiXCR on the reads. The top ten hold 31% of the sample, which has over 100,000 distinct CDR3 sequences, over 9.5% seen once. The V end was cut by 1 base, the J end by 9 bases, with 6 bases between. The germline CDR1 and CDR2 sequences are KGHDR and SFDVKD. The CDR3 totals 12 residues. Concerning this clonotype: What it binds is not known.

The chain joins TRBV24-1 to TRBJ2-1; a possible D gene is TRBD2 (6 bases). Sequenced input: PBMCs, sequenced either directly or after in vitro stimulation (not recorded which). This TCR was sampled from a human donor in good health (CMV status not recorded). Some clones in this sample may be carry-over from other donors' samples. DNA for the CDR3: TGTGCCACCAGTGATTTCGGGGGTGAGCAGTTCTTC. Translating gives CATSDFGGEQFF.